The rows below give T cell receptor beta chains drawn from one sample of a study of blood T cell repertoires in COVID-19. Here immunoSEQ multiplex PCR was the method, and the copy in TCRdb shows in-frame clones only, minus some. Among 290,000 or so clones listed, 75% to 95% were seen once. The sequencing sample was made of PBMCs or T cells enriched from blood (not recorded which). These receptors were obtained from a woman in her thirties who had recovered from COVID-19. Each CDR3 is given with its conserved first and last residue. D genes are given only for firm matches. Size values are once, few and many counts, or a class for expanded clones, and some rows have none.

TRBV9	-	-	TRBJ1-3	CASSPRGGSGNTIYF	TGTGCCAGCAGCCCTAGAGGGGGCTCTGGAAACACCATATATTTT
TRBV19	TRBD1	-	TRBJ1-5	CASSTKWTGGQQPQHF	TGTGCCAGTAGCACCAAGTGGACAGGGGGTCAACAGCCCCAGCATTTT
TRBV19	-	-	TRBJ1-4	CASSSTREKLFF	TGTGCCAGTAGTAGTACCAGAGAAAAACTGTTTTTT
TRBV5-5	TRBD2	-	TRBJ2-7	CASSWTSGNYEQYF	TGTGCCAGCAGTTGGACTAGCGGAAACTACGAGCAGTACTTC
TRBV3-1/TRBV3-2	-	-	TRBJ2-7	CASSQVRTSYEQYF	TGTGCCAGCAGCCAAGTTCGTACTAGCTACGAGCAGTACTTC
TRBV7-9	-	-	TRBJ2-2	CASSPIARGTNTGELFF	TGTGCCAGCAGCCCCATAGCGCGGGGAACGAACACCGGGGAGCTGTTTTTT
TRBV11-2	-	-	TRBJ1-5	CASSLSQGQPQHF	TGTGCCAGCAGCTTATCCCAGGGTCAGCCCCAGCATTTT
TRBV3-1/TRBV3-2	TRBD2	-	TRBJ2-7	CASSQEGTSGSYEQYF	TGTGCCAGCAGCCAAGAGGGGACTAGCGGCTCCTACGAGCAGTACTTC
TRBV29-1	TRBD1	-	TRBJ2-1	CSVEQRDRGYGNEQFF	TGCAGCGTTGAACAGAGGGACAGGGGGTACGGCAATGAGCAGTTCTTC
TRBV10-1	TRBD2	-	TRBJ2-7	CASSESTRLLAPRKVPYEQYF	TGCGCCAGCAGTGAGTCGACCCGGCTACTAGCGCCGAGGAAGGTACCCTACGAGCAGTACTTC
TRBV5-6	TRBD1	-	TRBJ2-7	CASSLTGDSNYEQYF	TGTGCCAGCAGCCTGACAGGGGACTCAAACTACGAGCAGTACTTC
TRBV18	TRBD1	-	TRBJ1-2	CASSPPSDRGANYGYTF	TGTGCCAGCTCACCACCTTCCGACAGGGGAGCTAACTATGGCTACACCTTC
TRBV4-1	-	few	TRBJ1-2	CASSPDTNYGYTF	TGCGCCAGCAGCCCCGACACCAACTATGGCTACACCTTC
TRBV28	TRBD1	-	TRBJ2-7	CASRQGPYEQYF	TGTGCCAGTAGACAGGGTCCCTACGAGCAGTACTTC
TRBV19	TRBD1	-	TRBJ1-2	CASTDREGSNYGYTF	TGTGCCAGCACGGACAGGGAGGGGTCTAACTATGGCTACACCTTC
TRBV10-1	-	-	TRBJ2-5	CASSESTSYQETQYF	TGCGCCAGCAGTGAATCCACTAGCTACCAAGAGACCCAGTACTTC
TRBV6-6	TRBD1	once	TRBJ2-2	CASSLGQGVGTGELFF	TGTGCCAGCAGTTTGGGACAGGGGGTAGGCACCGGGGAGCTGTTTTTT
TRBV28	TRBD1	-	TRBJ1-4	CASRTGAGNEKLFF	TGTGCCAGCAGGACAGGGGCTGGGAATGAAAAACTGTTTTTT
TRBV28	TRBD2	-	TRBJ2-7	CASSRGRGSSGRRTEQYF	TGTGCCAGCAGCCGGGGGAGGGGTAGTAGCGGGAGACGTACCGAGCAGTACTTC
TRBV28	TRBD1	-	TRBJ1-6	CASKVDRGDNSPLHF	TGTGCCAGCAAGGTGGACAGGGGTGATAATTCACCCCTCCACTTT
TRBV6-4	-	-	TRBJ2-7	CASSEFIGVSPYEQYF	TGTGCCAGCAGTGAATTTATAGGGGTCTCACCCTACGAGCAGTACTTC
TRBV24-1	TRBD1	-	TRBJ2-1	CATSDSRIQGATNLYNEQFF	TGTGCCACCAGTGATTCCCGGATACAGGGGGCTACTAACCTTTACAATGAGCAGTTCTTC
TRBV27	-	few	TRBJ1-2	CASTAPLPGDLVNYGYTF	TGTGCCAGCACCGCACCACTACCCGGGGACTTGGTAAACTATGGCTACACCTTC